Described below is a single T cell receptor (beta chain) sequence and its context. The data originate from a study of cytomegalovirus exposure and HLA in healthy donors. PCR was performed using 60 Vbeta and 13 Jbeta primers. The data were produced by immunoSEQ multiplex PCR, yet TCRdb's version contains in-frame clones alone and is incomplete. The repertoire has 150,000 to 200,000 clones, about 80% of them found once; the top ten carry around 2%. CDR3 length equals 15 residues. Germline CDR1 is SGHAT and CDR2 is FQDESV (reference sequence). Trimming stripped 1 base from V and 3 bases from J, with 12 bases between.

Sequenced sample: PBMCs. The rearrangement uses TRBV11-1 and TRBJ1-1, with unresolved D. This sequence originates from a woman between 18 and 29 years old in good health and CMV-seropositive. The CDR3 reads CASSLGQLGHTEAFF. The CDR3 DNA sequence: TGTGCCAGCAGCTTAGGGCAGCTAGGTCACACTGAAGCTTTCTTT.